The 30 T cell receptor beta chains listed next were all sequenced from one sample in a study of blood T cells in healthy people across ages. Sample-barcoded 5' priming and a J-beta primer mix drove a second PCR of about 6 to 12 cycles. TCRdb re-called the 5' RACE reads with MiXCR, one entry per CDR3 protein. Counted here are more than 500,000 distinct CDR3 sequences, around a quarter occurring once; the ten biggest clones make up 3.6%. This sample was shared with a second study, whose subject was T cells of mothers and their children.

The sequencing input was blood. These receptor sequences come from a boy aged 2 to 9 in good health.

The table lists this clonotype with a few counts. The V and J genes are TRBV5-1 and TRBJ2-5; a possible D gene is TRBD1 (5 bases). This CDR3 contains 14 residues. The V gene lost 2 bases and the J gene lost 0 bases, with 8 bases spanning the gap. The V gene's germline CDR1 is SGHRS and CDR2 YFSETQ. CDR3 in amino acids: CASSFQGYQETQYF. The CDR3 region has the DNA TGCGCCAGCAGCTTCCAGGGATACCAAGAGACCCAGTACTTC. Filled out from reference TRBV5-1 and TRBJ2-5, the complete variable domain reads KAGVTQTPRYLIKTRGQQVTLSCSPISGHRSVSWYQQTPGQGLQFLFEYFSETQRNKGNFPGRFSGRQFSNSRSEMNVSTLELGDSALYLCASSFQGYQETQYFGPGTRLLVL.

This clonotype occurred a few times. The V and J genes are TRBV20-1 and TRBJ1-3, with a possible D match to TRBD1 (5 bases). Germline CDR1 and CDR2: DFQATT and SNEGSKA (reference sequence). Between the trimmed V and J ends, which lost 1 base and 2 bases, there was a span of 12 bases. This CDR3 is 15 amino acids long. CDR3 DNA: TGCAGTGCTAGAGCGGGGCGCTACCCTGGAAACACCATATATTTT. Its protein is CSARAGRYPGNTIYF.

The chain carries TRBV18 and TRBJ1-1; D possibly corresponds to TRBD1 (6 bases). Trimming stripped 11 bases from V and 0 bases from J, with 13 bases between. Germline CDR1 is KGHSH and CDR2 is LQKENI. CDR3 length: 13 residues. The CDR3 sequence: CAGHQGMNTEAFF. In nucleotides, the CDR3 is TGTGCCGGACATCAGGGGATGAACACTGAAGCTTTCTTT. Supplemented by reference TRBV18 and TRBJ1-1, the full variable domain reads NAGVMQNPRHLVRRRGQEARLRCSPMKGHSHVYWYRQLPEEGLKFMVYLQKENIIDESGMPKERFSAEFPKEGPSILRIQQVVRGDSAAYFCAGHQGMNTEAFFGQGTRLTVV.

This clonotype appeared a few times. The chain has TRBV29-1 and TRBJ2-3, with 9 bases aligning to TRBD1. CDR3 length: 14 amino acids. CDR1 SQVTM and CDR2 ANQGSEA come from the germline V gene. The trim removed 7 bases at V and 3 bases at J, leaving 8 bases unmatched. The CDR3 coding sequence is TGCAGCGCCGAGGACAGGGGTGTTACAGATACGCAGTATTTT. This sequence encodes CSAEDRGVTDTQYF.

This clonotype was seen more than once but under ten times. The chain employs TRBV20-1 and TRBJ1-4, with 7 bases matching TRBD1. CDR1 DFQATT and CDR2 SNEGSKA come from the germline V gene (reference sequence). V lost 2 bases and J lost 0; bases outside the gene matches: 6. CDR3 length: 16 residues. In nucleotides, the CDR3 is TGCAGTGCTAGAACGGACAGGCCTTCAACTAATGAAAAACTGTTTTTT. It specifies CSARTDRPSTNEKLFF.

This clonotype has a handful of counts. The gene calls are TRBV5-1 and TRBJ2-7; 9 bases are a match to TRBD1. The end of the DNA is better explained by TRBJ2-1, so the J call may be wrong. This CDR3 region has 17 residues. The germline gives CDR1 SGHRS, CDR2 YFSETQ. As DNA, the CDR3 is TGCGCCAGCAGCCTATTGACGCGGGACAGGGCTTACAATGAGCAGTTCTTC. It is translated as CASSLLTRDRAYNEQFF.

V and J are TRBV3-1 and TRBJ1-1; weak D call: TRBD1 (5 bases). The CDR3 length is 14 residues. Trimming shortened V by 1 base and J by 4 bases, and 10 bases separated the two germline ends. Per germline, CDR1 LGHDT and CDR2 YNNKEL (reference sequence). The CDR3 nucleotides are TGTGCCAGCAGCCAAGGAACGGGGGGCACTGAAGCTTTCTTT. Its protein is CASSQGTGGTEAFF.

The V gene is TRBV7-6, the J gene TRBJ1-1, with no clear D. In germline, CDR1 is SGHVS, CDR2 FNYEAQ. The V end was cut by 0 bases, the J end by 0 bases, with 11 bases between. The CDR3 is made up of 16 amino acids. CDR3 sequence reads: CASSLAWRRMNTEAFF. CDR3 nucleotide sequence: TGTGCCAGCAGCTTAGCGTGGCGGCGGATGAACACTGAAGCTTTCTTT.

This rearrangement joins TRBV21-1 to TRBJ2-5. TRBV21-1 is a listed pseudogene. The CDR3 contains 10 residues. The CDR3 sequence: CARTAETQYF. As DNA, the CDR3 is TGTGCCAGGACAGCAGAGACCCAGTACTTC.

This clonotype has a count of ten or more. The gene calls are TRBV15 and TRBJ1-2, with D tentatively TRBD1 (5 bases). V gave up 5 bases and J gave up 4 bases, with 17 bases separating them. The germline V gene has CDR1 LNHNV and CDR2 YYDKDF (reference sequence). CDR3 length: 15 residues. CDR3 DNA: TGTGCCACCAGCCCTGGGACTGACCGGGGCTATGGCTACACCTTC. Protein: CATSPGTDRGYGYTF.

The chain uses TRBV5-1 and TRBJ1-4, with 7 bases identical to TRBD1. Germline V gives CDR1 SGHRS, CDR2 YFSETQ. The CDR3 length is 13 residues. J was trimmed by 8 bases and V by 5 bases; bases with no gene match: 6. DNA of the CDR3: TGCGCCAGCAGTGGAGGGGGCGACGAAAAACTGTTTTTT. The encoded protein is CASSGGGDEKLFF.

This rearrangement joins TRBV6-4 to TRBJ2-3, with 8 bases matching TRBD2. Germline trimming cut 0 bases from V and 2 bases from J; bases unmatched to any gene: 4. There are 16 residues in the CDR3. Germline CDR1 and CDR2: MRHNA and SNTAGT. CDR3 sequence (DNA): TGTGCCAGCAGTGACTCGAGCGGGGGTCCCACAGATACGCAGTATTTT. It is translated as CASSDSSGGPTDTQYF.

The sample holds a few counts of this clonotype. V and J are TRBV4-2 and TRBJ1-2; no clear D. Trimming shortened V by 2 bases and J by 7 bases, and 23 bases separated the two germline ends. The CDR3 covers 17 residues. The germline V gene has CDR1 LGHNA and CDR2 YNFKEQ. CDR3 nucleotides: TGTGCCAGCAGCCAAAAGTACAAAAGAGCTCGGGATGCTGGCTACACCTTC. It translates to CASSQKYKRARDAGYTF.

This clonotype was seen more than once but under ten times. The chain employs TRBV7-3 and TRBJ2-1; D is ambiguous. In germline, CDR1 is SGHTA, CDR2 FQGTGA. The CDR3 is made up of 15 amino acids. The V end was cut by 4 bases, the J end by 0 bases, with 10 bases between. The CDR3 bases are TGTGCCAGCAGCTCAACTGAGAGCTCCTACAATGAGCAGTTCTTC. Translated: CASSSTESSYNEQFF.

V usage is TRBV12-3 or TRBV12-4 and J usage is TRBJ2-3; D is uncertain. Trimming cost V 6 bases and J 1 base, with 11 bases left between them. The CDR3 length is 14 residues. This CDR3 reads CASRPFEGTDTQYF. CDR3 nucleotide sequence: TGTGCCAGCAGACCCTTTGAGGGCACAGATACGCAGTATTTT.

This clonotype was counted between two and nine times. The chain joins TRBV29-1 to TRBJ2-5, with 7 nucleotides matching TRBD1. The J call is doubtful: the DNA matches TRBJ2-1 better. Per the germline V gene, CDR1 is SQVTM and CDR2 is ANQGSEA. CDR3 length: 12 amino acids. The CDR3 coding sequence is TGCAGCGTTGACCCAGGGGGAAATGAGCAGTTCTTC. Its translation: CSVDPGGNEQFF.

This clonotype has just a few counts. As DNA, the CDR3 is TGTGCCCAGACGAGCTTGGGGACAGGGAAGGGCTCCTACGAGCAGTACTTC. Its protein is CAQTSLGTGKGSYEQYF. The V and J genes are TRBV30 and TRBJ2-5; the match to TRBD1 covers 9 bases. The J call may be mistaken, given a closer DNA end match to TRBJ2-7. CDR1 is GTSNPN and CDR2 is SVGIG in the germline V gene (reference sequence). CDR3 length: 17 amino acids.

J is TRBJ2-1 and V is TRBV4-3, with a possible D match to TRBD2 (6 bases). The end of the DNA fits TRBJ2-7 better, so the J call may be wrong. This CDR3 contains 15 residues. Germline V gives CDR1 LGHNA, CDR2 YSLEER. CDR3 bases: TGCGCCAGCAGCCAAGATGCTAGCGCCTCCTACGAGCAGTACTTC. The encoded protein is CASSQDASASYEQYF.

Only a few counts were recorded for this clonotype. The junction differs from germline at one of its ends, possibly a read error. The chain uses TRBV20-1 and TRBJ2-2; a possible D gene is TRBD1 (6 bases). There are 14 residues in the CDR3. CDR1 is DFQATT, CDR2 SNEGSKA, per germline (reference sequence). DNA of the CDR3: TGCAGTGCTATCCCTACAGGGAACGCCGGGGAGCTGTTTTTT. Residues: CSAIPTGNAGELFF.

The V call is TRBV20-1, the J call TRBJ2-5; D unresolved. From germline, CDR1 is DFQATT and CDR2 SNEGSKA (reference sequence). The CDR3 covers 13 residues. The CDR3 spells CSPSPLGQETQYF. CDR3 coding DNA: TGCAGCCCCAGCCCCTTGGGCCAAGAGACCCAGTACTTC.

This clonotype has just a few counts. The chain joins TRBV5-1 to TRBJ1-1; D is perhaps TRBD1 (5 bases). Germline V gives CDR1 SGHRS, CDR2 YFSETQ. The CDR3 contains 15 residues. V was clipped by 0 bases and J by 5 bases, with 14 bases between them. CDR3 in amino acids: CASSLEGVFGTEAFF. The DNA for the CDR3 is TGCGCCAGCAGCTTGGAAGGGGTTTTTGGGACTGAAGCTTTCTTT.

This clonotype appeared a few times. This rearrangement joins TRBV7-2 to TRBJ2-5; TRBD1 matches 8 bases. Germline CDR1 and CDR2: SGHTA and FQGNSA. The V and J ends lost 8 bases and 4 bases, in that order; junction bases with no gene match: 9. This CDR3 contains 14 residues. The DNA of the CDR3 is TGTGCCAGCGGCCTCAGGGGGCAGACAGAGACCCAGTACTTC. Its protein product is CASGLRGQTETQYF.

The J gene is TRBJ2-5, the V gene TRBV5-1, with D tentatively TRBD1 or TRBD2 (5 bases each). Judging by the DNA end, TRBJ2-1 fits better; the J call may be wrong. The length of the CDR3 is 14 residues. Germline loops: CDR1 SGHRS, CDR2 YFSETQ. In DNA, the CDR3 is TGCGCCAGCAGCTACCGGGACGGATACAATGAGCAGTTCTTC. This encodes CASSYRDGYNEQFF.

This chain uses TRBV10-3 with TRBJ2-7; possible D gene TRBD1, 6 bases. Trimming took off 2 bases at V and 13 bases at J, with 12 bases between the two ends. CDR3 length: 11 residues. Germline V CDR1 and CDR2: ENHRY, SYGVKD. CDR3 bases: TGTGCCATCAGTGAGCGGGACATCTCTTACTTC. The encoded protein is CAISERDISYF.

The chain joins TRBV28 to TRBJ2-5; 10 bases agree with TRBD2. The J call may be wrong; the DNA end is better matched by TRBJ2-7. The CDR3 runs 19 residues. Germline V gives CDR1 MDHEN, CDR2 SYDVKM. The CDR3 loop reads CASSVALASGSPSNYEQYF. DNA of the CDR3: TGTGCCAGCAGTGTAGCCCTGGCTAGCGGGAGCCCCTCCAATTACGAGCAGTACTTC.

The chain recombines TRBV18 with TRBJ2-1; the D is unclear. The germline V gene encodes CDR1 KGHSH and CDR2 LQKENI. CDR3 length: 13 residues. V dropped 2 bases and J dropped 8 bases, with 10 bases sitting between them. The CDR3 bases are TGTGCCAGCTCACCAGGTAGCTCGGATGAGCAGTTCTTC. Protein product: CASSPGSSDEQFF.

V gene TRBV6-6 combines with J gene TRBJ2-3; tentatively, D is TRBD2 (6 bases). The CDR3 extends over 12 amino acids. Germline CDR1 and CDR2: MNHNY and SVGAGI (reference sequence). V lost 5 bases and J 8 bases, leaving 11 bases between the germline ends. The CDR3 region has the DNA TGTGCCAGCAGTACTATAGCGGTTACGCAGTATTTT. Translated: CASSTIAVTQYF.

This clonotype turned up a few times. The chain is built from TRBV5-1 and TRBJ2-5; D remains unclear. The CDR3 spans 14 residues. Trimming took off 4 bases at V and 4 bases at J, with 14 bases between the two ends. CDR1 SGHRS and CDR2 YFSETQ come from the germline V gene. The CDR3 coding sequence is TGCGCCAGCAGCCGAGACACCCCGGGAGAGACCCAGTACTTC. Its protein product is CASSRDTPGETQYF. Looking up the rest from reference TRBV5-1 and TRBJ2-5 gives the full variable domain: KAGVTQTPRYLIKTRGQQVTLSCSPISGHRSVSWYQQTPGQGLQFLFEYFSETQRNKGNFPGRFSGRQFSNSRSEMNVSTLELGDSALYLCASSRDTPGETQYFGPGTRLLVL.

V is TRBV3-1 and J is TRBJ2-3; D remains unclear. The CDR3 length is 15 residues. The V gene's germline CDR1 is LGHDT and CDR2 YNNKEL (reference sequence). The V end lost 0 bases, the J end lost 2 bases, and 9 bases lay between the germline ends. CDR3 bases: TGTGCCAGCAGCCAAGATTTGGACGACACAGATACGCAGTATTTT. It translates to CASSQDLDDTDTQYF.

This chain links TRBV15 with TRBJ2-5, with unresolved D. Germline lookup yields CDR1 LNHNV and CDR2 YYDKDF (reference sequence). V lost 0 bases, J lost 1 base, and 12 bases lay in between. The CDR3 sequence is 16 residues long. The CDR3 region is CATSRDLGAGQETQYF. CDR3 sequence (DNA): TGTGCCACCAGCAGAGATTTAGGAGCAGGCCAAGAGACCCAGTACTTC.